These T cell receptor beta chains were read from a single sample in a study of graft-versus-host responses after intestinal transplantation. These receptors' antigens are unknown. Assay: immunoSEQ multiplex PCR; the TCRdb copy retains only in-frame clones and omits some. The repertoire includes 75,000 to 100,000 clones, 75% to 90% of them detected once, and about 15% sits in the top ten. Material: unstimulated CD8+ T cells sorted from spleen or lymph node cells, obtained before intestinal transplant. Every receptor here comes from a human donor who received an intestinal transplant. The CDR3 runs from the conserved cysteine through the conserved F or W. The D gene is left open where the match is weak. Clone size, where shown, is once, few, many, or a class for clones that have expanded.

>TRBD2|TRBJ2-1|.|TRBV7-9
TGTGCCAGCACCTTAGCGGGTTACAATGAGCAGTTCTTC
CASTLAGYNEQFF
>.|TRBJ2-7|.|TRBV27
TGTGCCAGCAGTTTGAGTCTAGCAGGCTACGAGCAGTACTTC
CASSLSLAGYEQYF
>TRBD1|TRBJ2-1|few|TRBV7-3
TGTGCCAGCAGCTTAATTGACAGGGGAGGCGAGCAGTTCTTC
CASSLIDRGGEQFF
>TRBD2|TRBJ2-7|.|TRBV30
TGTGCCTGGAGTGTAGGACTAGCGTTCTCCTACGAGCAGTACTTC
CAWSVGLAFSYEQYF
>.|TRBJ1-5|.|TRBV19
TGTGCCAGTAGTATATACGGAAATCAGCCCCAGCATTTT
CASSIYGNQPQHF
>TRBD2|TRBJ2-7|.|TRBV5-1
TGCGCCAGCAGCACCGGGACTAGCGGGGGGGCCTCAATCTACGAGCAGTACTTC
CASSTGTSGGASIYEQYF
>.|TRBJ2-3|.|TRBV15
TGTGCCACCAGCAGAGAAAATGAATCATCAGATACGCAGTATTTT
CATSRENESSDTQYF
>.|TRBJ1-5|.|TRBV6-1
TGTGCCAGCGGCGGCCAGGACCATCAGCCCCAGCATTTT
CASGGQDHQPQHF
>TRBD1|TRBJ2-7|.|TRBV5-6
TGTGCCAGCAGCTTTCCGGACAGGGGGGAATCCTACGAGCAGTACTTC
CASSFPDRGESYEQYF
>.|TRBJ2-5|once|TRBV7-9
TGTGCCAGCAGCTTATATAAAGGGATGCAATGGCCAGGGTGGGAGACCCAGTACTTC
CASSLYKGMQWPGWETQYF
>TRBD2|TRBJ2-3|.|TRBV5-6
TGTGCCAGCAGCTTGTTACTAGCGGGAACTACAGATACGCAGTATTTT
CASSLLLAGTTDTQYF
>.|TRBJ2-7|.|TRBV7-2
TGTGCCAGCAGCTTTCTCCCTACAAGGCCAAGGGGGGACGAGCAGTACTTC
CASSFLPTRPRGDEQYF
>.|TRBJ2-7|.|TRBV5-6
TGTGCCAGCAGCCAGTTGGGACTGGGATCCTACGAGCAGTACTTC
CASSQLGLGSYEQYF
>.|TRBJ2-7|.|TRBV10-1
TGCGCCAGCAGCCTAGTACAAGACGGCTACGAGCAGTACTTC
CASSLVQDGYEQYF
>.|TRBJ2-1|.|TRBV7-7
TGTGCTAGCAGCTTAGCTGGGGCGGGTTACAATGAGCAGTTCTTC
CASSLAGAGYNEQFF
>.|TRBJ1-1|.|TRBV6-5
TGTGCCAGCAGTGAATCCAGGGCTTTCTTT
CASSESRAFF
>.|TRBJ2-1|.|TRBV27
TGTGCCAGCAGTTTATCGGAATACAATGAGCAGTTCTTC
CASSLSEYNEQFF
>.|TRBJ2-5|.|TRBV5-1
TGCGCCAGCAGCTTTGGGGAAATACCAGTAAGGACCCAGTACTTC
CASSFGEIPVRTQYF
>TRBD2|TRBJ2-1|.|TRBV6-5
TGTGCCAGCAGTGCGGGAGGGAGGAACAATGAGCAGTTCTTC
CASSAGGRNNEQFF
>.|TRBJ1-4|.|TRBV9
TGTGCCAGCAGCGCCGGGACGGGTAATGAAAAACTGTTTTTT
CASSAGTGNEKLFF
>.|TRBJ1-1|.|TRBV5-4
TGTGCCAGCAGGGCAGGGGTCGGTGAAGCTTTCTTT
CASRAGVGEAFF
>.|TRBJ2-7|.|TRBV5-1
TGCGCCAGCAGCTTGAGGCAGGACGGCTACGAGCAGTACTTC
CASSLRQDGYEQYF
>TRBD1|TRBJ2-7|.|TRBV29-1
TGCAGCGTTAGAACAACCGGGACAGTCTACGAGCAGTACTTC
CSVRTTGTVYEQYF
>.|TRBJ2-3|.|TRBV27
TGTGCCAGCAGTTTATGGGGTAGGGATACGCAGTATTTT
CASSLWGRDTQYF
>.|TRBJ1-4|.|TRBV5-1
TGCGCCAGCAGGGAAGGGTCGCCTAATGAAAAACTGTTTTTT
CASREGSPNEKLFF
>.|TRBJ1-5|.|TRBV6-6
TGTGCCAGCAGTAGGGACATCAATCAGCCCCAGCATTTT
CASSRDINQPQHF
>.|TRBJ2-4|.|TRBV5-6
TGTGCCAGCACCAAAATCGACAGTAACATTCAGTACTTC
CASTKIDSNIQYF
>.|TRBJ1-5|.|TRBV6-1
TGTGCCAGCAGTGAAGCGGTGTACACCTCCTATAGCAATCAGCCCCAGCATTTT
CASSEAVYTSYSNQPQHF
>.|TRBJ1-2|.|TRBV6-6
TGTGCCAGCAGTTATCTGTCAGGGGATGGCTACACCTTC
CASSYLSGDGYTF
>.|TRBJ2-1|.|TRBV28
TGTGCCAGCAGTTTAACAGGGAAAATGTACAATGAGCAGTTCTTC
CASSLTGKMYNEQFF
>.|TRBJ2-7|.|TRBV6-5
TGTGCCAGCAGTTACCCCGGACCATACGAGCAGTACTTC
CASSYPGPYEQYF
>.|TRBJ1-1|.|TRBV30
TGTGCCTGGAGTGTAGGGAACACTGAAGCTTTCTTT
CAWSVGNTEAFF
>TRBD1|TRBJ1-2|.|TRBV5-6
TGTGCCAGCAGGGAAACAGGGGGGTACTATGGCTACACCTTC
CASRETGGYYGYTF
>.|TRBJ2-5|.|TRBV7-3
TGTGCCAGCAGCTCCCCCCCCGGAGAGACCCAGTACTTC
CASSSPPGETQYF
>.|TRBJ2-7|.|TRBV5-6
TGTGCCAGCAGCTTAGTAGGGGTATCCTCCTACGAGCAGTACTTC
CASSLVGVSSYEQYF
>.|TRBJ2-2|.|TRBV29-1
TGCAGCGGGGAGGGGGGCACCGGGGAGCTGTTTTTT
CSGEGGTGELFF
>TRBD1|TRBJ1-5|.|TRBV6-5
TGTGCCAGCAGATCTCGTACAGGGGGCTGTCAGCCCCAGCATTTT
CASRSRTGGCQPQHF
>.|TRBJ2-7|.|TRBV5-6
TGTGCCAGCAGCCCGTACTATCCAAACCCCTACGAGCAGTACTTC
CASSPYYPNPYEQYF
>.|TRBJ1-1|.|TRBV5-6
TGTGCCAGCAGCTATCGAGGGGGTGGGGTGAACACTGAAGCTTTCTTT
CASSYRGGGVNTEAFF
>.|TRBJ2-6|.|TRBV5-1
TGCGCCAGCAGCTTGCCTGAGTGGAACTCTGGGGCCAACGTCCTGACTTTC
CASSLPEWNSGANVLTF
>.|TRBJ2-7|.|TRBV19
TGTGCCAGTAGGGACGGTTACTACGAGCAGTACTTC
CASRDGYYEQYF
>TRBD2|TRBJ2-1|.|TRBV7-9
TGTGCCAGCAGCTTATTAAAGCCTAGCGGGAGTTATGAGCAGTTCTTC
CASSLLKPSGSYEQFF
>TRBD1|TRBJ2-3|.|TRBV27
TGTGCCAGCAGTAACCGGGACAGGGTGCCGGATACGCAGTATTTT
CASSNRDRVPDTQYF
>TRBD2|TRBJ2-1|.|TRBV27
TGTGCCAGCAGCCTAGGGACTAGCGGGATCAATGAGCAGTTCTTC
CASSLGTSGINEQFF
>.|TRBJ2-7|.|TRBV7-8
TGTGCCAGCAGCCCAAAGAAAGGGGGGCTAGTCTACGAGCAGTACTTC
CASSPKKGGLVYEQYF
>.|TRBJ2-7|.|TRBV6-6
TGTGCCAGCAGTTACCTCGGGTCGAACAGCGAGCAGTACTTC
CASSYLGSNSEQYF
>.|TRBJ1-1|.|TRBV6-5
TGTGCCAGCAGTGACCCAGGCCTTCTCACTGAAGCTTTCTTT
CASSDPGLLTEAFF
>TRBD2|TRBJ2-7|once|TRBV6-6
TGTGCCAGCAGATTCGTAGCGGGGGACACCTACGAGCAGTACTTC
CASRFVAGDTYEQYF
>.|TRBJ2-3|.|TRBV10-2
TGCGCCAGCAGTGAGTCGGGGTCCTTAACAGATACGCAGTATTTT
CASSESGSLTDTQYF
>.|TRBJ2-3|.|TRBV19
TGTGCCAGTAGTATTGGGTGGGGAGATACGCAGTATTTT
CASSIGWGDTQYF
>.|TRBJ2-3|.|TRBV2
TGTGCCGGCAGGGGGGTTCTAGAACGGGCAGATACGCAGTATTTT
CAGRGVLERADTQYF
>TRBD1|TRBJ2-2|.|TRBV10-1
TGCGCCAGCAGCTGGACAGGGGATAACACCGGGGAGCTGTTTTTT
CASSWTGDNTGELFF
>.|TRBJ2-7|.|TRBV4-1
TGCGCCAGCAGCCAAGTTTGGGCCTACGAGCAGTACTTC
CASSQVWAYEQYF
>.|TRBJ2-4|.|TRBV28
TGTGCCAGCAGCGTGGACAGAGGTCCGCCCCGAGACATTCAGTACTTC
CASSVDRGPPRDIQYF
>TRBD2|TRBJ2-5|few|TRBV2
TGTGCCAGCAGTGAAGGCGGGGGGGCCGGAGAGACCCAGTACTTC
CASSEGGGAGETQYF